The 14 T cell receptor beta chains listed next were all sequenced from one sample in a study of siplizumab effects on memory and regulatory T cells. Method: immunoSEQ multiplex PCR; TCRdb's copy keeps in-frame clones and lacks some. The table records approximately 100,000 clones, about 93% of them present only once. Specimen: non-Treg CD4+ T cells sorted from blood. Receptors were obtained from a human donor in good health.

Written as DNA, the CDR3 is TGTGCCAGCAGCCATCCGGGAGGTAACACCGGGGAGCTGTTTTTT. Encoded protein: CASSHPGGNTGELFF. V and J are TRBV4-2 and TRBJ2-2; TRBD2 matches 7 bases. The CDR3 has 15 residues. Germline lookup yields CDR1 LGHNA and CDR2 YNFKEQ. The trim removed 3 bases at V and 2 bases at J, leaving 3 bases unmatched.

The chain recombines TRBV28 with TRBJ2-3, with no clear D. In germline, CDR1 is MDHEN, CDR2 SYDVKM. This CDR3 has 10 amino acids. V was pared by 3 bases and J by 7 bases, with 2 bases between. The CDR3, as DNA: TGTGCCAGCAGTTTGCATACGCAGTATTTT. As protein: CASSLHTQYF.

The chain employs TRBV18 and TRBJ1-1; 10 bases align to TRBD1. Germline trimming cut 6 bases from V and 4 bases from J; bases unmatched to any gene: 14. Germline assignment: CDR1 KGHSH and CDR2 LQKENI. CDR3 length equals 17 residues. CDR3 residues: CASSPGQGMIHGTEAFF. CDR3 nucleotides: TGTGCCAGCTCTCCGGGACAGGGGATGATACACGGCACTGAAGCTTTCTTT.

J is TRBJ1-3 and V is TRBV5-1; 8 bases match TRBD1. CDR1 SGHRS and CDR2 YFSETQ come from the germline V gene. This CDR3 has 16 amino acids. The V segment lost 0 bases and the J segment 4 bases; nucleotides outside the gene matches: 6. Here the CDR3 reads CASSLGDRGHGNTIYF. The CDR3 nucleotides read TGCGCCAGCAGCTTGGGCGACAGGGGTCACGGAAACACCATATATTTT.

The genes are TRBV30 and TRBJ1-1; D gene ambiguous. Trimming shortened V by 0 bases and J by 5 bases, and 10 bases separated the two germline ends. Germline CDR1 reads GTSNPN; CDR2 reads SVGIG (reference sequence). The CDR3 loop spans 13 amino acids. CDR3 nucleotide sequence: TGTGCCTGGAGTGTACAAAGAGCGACTGAAGCTTTCTTT. It is translated as CAWSVQRATEAFF.

This chain links TRBV5-1 with TRBJ1-5, with D uncertain. Trimming removed 2 bases at V and 3 bases at J, with 6 bases between. Germline V CDR1 and CDR2: SGHRS, YFSETQ. The CDR3 is made up of 13 amino acids. This CDR3 reads CASSFTFNQPQHF. The DNA of the CDR3 is TGCGCCAGCAGCTTCACCTTCAATCAGCCCCAGCATTTT.

The chain employs TRBV18 and TRBJ1-4; D gene unclear. V shed 6 bases and J shed 2 bases, with 16 bases lying between them. The CDR3 length is 16 residues. Germline CDR1 reads KGHSH; CDR2 reads LQKENI. The CDR3 DNA is TGTGCCAGCTCCCAAATGTCAGCCGGGACTAATGAAAAACTGTTTTTT. Its translation is CASSQMSAGTNEKLFF.

CDR3 sequence reads: CASSSGQSNGYTF. In nucleotides, the CDR3 is TGTGCCAGCAGCTCGGGACAGAGTAATGGCTACACCTTC. V usage is TRBV7-3 and J usage is TRBJ1-2, with 7 bases aligning to TRBD1. V lost 4 bases, J lost 6 bases, and 5 bases stayed unmatched. This CDR3 spans 13 amino acids. Germline-derived CDR1 and CDR2 are SGHTA and FQGTGA.

The CDR3 region is CASSPQFTSGTKYEQYF. CDR3 DNA sequence: TGTGCCAGCAGTCCCCAATTTACTAGCGGGACAAAATACGAGCAGTACTTC. The chain has TRBV28 and TRBJ2-7, with TRBD2 matching 10 bases. Unmatched junction bases numbered 14, after V lost 5 bases and J lost 4 bases. The CDR3 contains 17 residues. CDR1 and CDR2 from the germline V gene are MDHEN and SYDVKM.

This chain links TRBV7-9 with TRBJ2-1; D remains ambiguous. There are 16 residues in the CDR3. Deletions cut 4 bases from V and 8 bases from J, with 21 bases between. The germline V gene encodes CDR1 SEHNR and CDR2 FQNEAQ (reference sequence). This chain's CDR3 is CASSSTMVALGDEQFF. For the CDR3, the DNA is TGTGCCAGCAGCTCGACCATGGTAGCCCTAGGCGATGAGCAGTTCTTC.

The chain employs TRBV5-8 and TRBJ2-4, with 15 bases identical to TRBD2. J was trimmed by 0 bases and V by 6 bases; bases with no gene match: 7. In germline, CDR1 is SGHTS, CDR2 YDEGEE. The CDR3 contains 18 residues. CDR3 DNA sequence: TGTGCCAGCAACCCGGGACTAGCGGGAGGCCGAGCCAAAAACATTCAGTACTTC. Its translation is CASNPGLAGGRAKNIQYF.

This clone occurred once. Here the CDR3 DNA reads TGCGCCAGCAGTTGGGCGGAAGCAATCAATGAGCAGTTCTTC. It is translated as CASSWAEAINEQFF. The V gene is TRBV5-1, the J gene TRBJ2-1, with D hard to call. Trimming left V 5 bases short and J 6 bases short, with 15 bases between. The CDR3 contains 14 residues. Germline V gives CDR1 SGHRS, CDR2 YFSETQ.

The CDR3 loop reads CATSTRRTGDEQYF. DNA for the CDR3: TGTGCCACCAGCACCCGTCGGACAGGGGACGAGCAGTACTTC. The rearrangement joins TRBV15 to TRBJ2-7, with TRBD1 matching 9 bases. The CDR3 is 14 amino acids. Per the germline V gene, CDR1 is LNHNV and CDR2 is YYDKDF (reference sequence). V was pared by 4 bases and J by 5 bases, with 6 bases of the junction left unmatched. The whole variable domain, filled in from reference TRBV15 and TRBJ2-7, reads DAMVIQNPRYQVTQFGKPVTLSCSQTLNHNVMYWYQQKSSQAPKLLFHYYDKDFNNEADTPDNFQSRRPNTSFCFLDIRSPGLGDTAMYLCATSTRRTGDEQYFGPGTRLTVT.

V gene TRBV6-1 combines with J gene TRBJ2-3; TRBD1 is a possible D gene (6 bases). Trimming shortened V by 4 bases and J by 0 bases, and 8 bases separated the two germline ends. This CDR3 is built from 14 residues. Germline V lookup: CDR1 MNHNS, CDR2 SASEGT. The CDR3 DNA is TGTGCCAGCAGTGCCACAGGGAGCACAGATACGCAGTATTTT. Its protein product is CASSATGSTDTQYF.